This TCR beta chain was observed in a study of blood T cell repertoires in COVID-19. Whole-study context: Italy, Spain and the United States were the sources of the convalescent and acute COVID-19 samples. The analysed material was cDNA or gDNA that came from T cells, B-cell-depleted T cells, or PBMCs.

Clones were sequenced by immunoSEQ multiplex PCR, and TCRdb holds only the in-frame ones, with some missing. The sample has 500,000 to 600,000 clones; about 89% are singletons. The clonotype comes from a woman in her fifties or sixties with COVID-19, enrolled during active disease. Sample: peripheral blood.

CDR3 loop: CASSQDPTAYQPQHF. The CDR3 nucleotides read TGCGCCAGCAGCCAAGATCCCACAGCCTATCAGCCCCAGCATTTT. The chain couples TRBV4-1 to TRBJ1-5; D call uncertain. Germline V CDR1 and CDR2: MGHRA, YSYEKL. The V and J ends lost 0 bases and 5 bases respectively, with 11 bases between them. The CDR3 has 15 amino acids.